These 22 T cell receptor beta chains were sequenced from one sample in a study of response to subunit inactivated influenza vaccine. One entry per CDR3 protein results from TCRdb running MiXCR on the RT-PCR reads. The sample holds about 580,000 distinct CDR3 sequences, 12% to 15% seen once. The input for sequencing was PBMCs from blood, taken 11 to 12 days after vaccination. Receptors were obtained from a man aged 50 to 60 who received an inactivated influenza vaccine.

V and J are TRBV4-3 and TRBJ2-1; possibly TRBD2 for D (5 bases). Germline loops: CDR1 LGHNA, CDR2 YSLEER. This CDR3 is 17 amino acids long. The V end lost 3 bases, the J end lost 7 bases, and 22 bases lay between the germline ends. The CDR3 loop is CASSHILRAAFENEQFF. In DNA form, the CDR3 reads TGCGCCAGCAGCCACATCTTGCGGGCGGCTTTCGAGAATGAGCAGTTCTTC.

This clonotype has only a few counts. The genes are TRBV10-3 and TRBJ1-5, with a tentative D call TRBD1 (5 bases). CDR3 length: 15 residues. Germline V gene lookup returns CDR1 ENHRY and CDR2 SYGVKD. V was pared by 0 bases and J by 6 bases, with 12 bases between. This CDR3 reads CAISESGDSRQPQHF. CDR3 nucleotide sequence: TGTGCCATCAGTGAGTCGGGTGACAGTCGTCAGCCCCAGCATTTT.

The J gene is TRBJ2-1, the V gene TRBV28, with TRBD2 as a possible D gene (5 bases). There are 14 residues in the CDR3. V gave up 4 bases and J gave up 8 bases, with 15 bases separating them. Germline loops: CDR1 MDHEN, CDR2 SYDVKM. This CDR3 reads CASSSSPGKDEQFF. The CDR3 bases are TGTGCCAGCAGTTCTAGCCCGGGGAAGGATGAGCAGTTCTTC.

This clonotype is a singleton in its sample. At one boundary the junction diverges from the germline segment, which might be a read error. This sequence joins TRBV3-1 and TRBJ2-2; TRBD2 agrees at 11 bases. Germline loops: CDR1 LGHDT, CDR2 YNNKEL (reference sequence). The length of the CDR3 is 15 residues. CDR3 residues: CASSPTSGSDGELIF. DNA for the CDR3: TGTGCCAGCAGCCCAACTAGCGGGAGTGACGGGGAGCTGATTTTT.

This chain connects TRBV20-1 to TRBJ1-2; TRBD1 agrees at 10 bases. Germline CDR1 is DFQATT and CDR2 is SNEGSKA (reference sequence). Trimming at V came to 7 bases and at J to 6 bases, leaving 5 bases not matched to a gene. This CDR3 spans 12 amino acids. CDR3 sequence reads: CSGDRGADGYTF. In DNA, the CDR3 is TGCAGTGGGGACAGGGGAGCGGATGGCTACACCTTC.

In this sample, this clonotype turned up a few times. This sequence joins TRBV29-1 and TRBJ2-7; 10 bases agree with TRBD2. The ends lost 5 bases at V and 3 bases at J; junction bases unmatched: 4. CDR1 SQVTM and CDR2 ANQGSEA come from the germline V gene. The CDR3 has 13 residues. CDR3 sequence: CSVFLAGGYEQYF. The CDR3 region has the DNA TGCAGCGTTTTCTTAGCGGGAGGCTACGAGCAGTACTTC.

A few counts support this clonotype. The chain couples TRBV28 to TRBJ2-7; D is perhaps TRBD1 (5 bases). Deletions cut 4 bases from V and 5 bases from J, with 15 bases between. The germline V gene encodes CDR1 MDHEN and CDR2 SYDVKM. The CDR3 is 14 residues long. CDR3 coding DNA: TGTGCCAGCAGTTCGACGCAGGGTTTGCACGAGCAGTACTTC. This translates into CASSSTQGLHEQYF.

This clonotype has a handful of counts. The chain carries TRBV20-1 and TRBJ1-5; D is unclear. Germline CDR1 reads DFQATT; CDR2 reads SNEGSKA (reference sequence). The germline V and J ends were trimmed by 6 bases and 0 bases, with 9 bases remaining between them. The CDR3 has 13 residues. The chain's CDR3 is CSAQDLSNQPQHF. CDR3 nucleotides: TGCAGTGCCCAGGACCTTAGCAATCAGCCCCAGCATTTT.

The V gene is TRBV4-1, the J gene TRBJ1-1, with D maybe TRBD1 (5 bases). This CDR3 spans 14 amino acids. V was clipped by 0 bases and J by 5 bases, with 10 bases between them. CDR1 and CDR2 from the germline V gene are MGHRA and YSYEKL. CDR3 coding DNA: TGCGCCAGCAGCCAAGAGGAGGGGTGGACTGAAGCTTTCTTT. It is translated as CASSQEEGWTEAFF.

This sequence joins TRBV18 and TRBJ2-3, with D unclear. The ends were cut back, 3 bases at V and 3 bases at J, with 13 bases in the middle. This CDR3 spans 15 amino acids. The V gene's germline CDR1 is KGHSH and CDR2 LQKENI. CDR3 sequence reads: CASSPPGSLTDTQYF. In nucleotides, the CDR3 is TGTGCCAGCTCACCCCCCGGGTCCCTGACAGATACGCAGTATTTT.

The CDR3 sequence is CASSYGRRTATYEQYF. Here the CDR3 DNA reads TGTGCCAGCAGTTACGGGCGGCGGACGGCGACCTACGAGCAGTACTTC. This chain joins TRBV6-5 and TRBJ2-7; D call uncertain. The CDR3 is 16 amino acids. Trimming left V 2 bases short and J 2 bases short, with 16 bases between. Germline-derived CDR1 and CDR2 are MNHEY and SVGAGI.

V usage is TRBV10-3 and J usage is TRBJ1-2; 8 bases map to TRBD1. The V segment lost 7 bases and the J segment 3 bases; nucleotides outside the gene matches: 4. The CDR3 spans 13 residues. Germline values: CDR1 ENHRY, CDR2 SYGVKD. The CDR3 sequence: CAITETGDYGYTF. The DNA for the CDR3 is TGTGCCATCACGGAGACAGGGGACTATGGCTACACCTTC.

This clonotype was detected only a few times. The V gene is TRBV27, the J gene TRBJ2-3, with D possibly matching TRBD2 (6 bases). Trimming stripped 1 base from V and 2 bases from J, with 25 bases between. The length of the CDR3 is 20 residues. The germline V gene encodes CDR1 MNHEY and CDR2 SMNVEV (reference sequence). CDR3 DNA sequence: TGTGCCAGCAGTTTATACTCGGGACTTCGGCTGGGGGTGGACACAGATACGCAGTATTTT. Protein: CASSLYSGLRLGVDTDTQYF.

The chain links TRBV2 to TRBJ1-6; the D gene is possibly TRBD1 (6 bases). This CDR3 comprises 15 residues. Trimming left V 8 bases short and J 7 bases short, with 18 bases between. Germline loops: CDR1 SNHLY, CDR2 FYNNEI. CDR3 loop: CASVLRGSPNSPLHF. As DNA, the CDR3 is TGTGCCAGCGTATTAAGGGGGTCCCCCAATTCACCCCTCCACTTT. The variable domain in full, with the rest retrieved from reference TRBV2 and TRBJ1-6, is EPEVTQTPSHQVTQMGQEVILRCVPISNHLYFYWYRQILGQKVEFLVSFYNNEISEKSEIFDDQFSVERPDGSNFTLKIRSTKLEDSAMYFCASVLRGSPNSPLHFGNGTRLTVT.

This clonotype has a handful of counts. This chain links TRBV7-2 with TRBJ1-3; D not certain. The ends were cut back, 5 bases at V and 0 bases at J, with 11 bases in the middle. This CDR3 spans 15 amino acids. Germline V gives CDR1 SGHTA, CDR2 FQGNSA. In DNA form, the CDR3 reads TGTGCCAGCAGCGGAGACCGGAGCTCTGGAAACACCATATATTTT. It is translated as CASSGDRSSGNTIYF. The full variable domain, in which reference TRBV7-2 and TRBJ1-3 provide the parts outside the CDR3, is GAGVSQSPSNKVTEKGKDVELRCDPISGHTALYWYRQSLGQGLEFLIYFQGNSAPDKSGLPSDRFSAERTGGSVSTLTIQRTQQEDSAVYLCASSGDRSSGNTIYFGEGSWLTVV.

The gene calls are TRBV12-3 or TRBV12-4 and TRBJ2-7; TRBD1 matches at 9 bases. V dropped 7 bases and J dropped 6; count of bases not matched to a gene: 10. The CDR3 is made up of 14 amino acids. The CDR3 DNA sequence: TGTGCCAGCAAAACCGGGACAGGGTCTGGCGAGCAGTACTTC. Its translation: CASKTGTGSGEQYF.

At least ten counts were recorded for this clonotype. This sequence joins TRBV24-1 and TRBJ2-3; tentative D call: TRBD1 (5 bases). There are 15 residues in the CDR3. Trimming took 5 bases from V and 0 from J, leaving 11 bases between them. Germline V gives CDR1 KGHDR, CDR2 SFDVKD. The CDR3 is CATSAVGLSTDTQYF. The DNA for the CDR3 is TGTGCCACCAGTGCGGTGGGGCTCAGCACAGATACGCAGTATTTT.

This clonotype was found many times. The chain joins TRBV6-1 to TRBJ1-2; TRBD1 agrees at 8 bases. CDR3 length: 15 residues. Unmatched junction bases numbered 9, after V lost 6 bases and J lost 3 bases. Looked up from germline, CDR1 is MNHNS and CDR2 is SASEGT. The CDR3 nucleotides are TGTGCCAGCAGCCTACGGACAGGGAGTTACTATGGCTACACCTTC. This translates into CASSLRTGSYYGYTF.

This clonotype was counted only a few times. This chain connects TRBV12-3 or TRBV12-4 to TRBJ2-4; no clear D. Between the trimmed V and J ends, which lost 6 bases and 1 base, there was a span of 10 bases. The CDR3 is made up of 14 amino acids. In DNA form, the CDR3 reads TGTGCCAGCAGCCGGAACGACGCCAAAAACATTCAGTACTTC. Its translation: CASSRNDAKNIQYF.

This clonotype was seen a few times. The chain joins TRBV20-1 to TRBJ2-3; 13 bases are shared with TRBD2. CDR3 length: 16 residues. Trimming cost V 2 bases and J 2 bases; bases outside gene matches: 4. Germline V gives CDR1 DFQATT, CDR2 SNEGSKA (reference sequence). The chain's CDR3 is CSARKTSGGHTDTQYF. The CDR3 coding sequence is TGCAGTGCTAGAAAGACTAGCGGGGGGCACACAGATACGCAGTATTTT.

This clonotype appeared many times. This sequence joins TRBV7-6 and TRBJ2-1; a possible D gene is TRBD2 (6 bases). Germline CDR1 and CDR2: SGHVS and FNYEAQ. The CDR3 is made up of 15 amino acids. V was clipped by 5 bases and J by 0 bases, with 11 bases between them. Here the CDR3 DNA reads TGTGCCAGCAGCCCGGGAGATAGCTCCTACAATGAGCAGTTCTTC. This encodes CASSPGDSSYNEQFF.

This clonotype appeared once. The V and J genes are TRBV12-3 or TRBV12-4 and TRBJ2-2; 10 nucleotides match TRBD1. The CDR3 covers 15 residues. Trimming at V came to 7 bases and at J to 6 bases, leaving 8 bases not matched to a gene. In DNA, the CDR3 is TGTGCCAGCAAACAGACAGGGGGCACTTCCGGGGAGCTGTTTTTT. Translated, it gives CASKQTGGTSGELFF.